This entry is about one T cell receptor beta chain. This record comes from a study of blood T cell repertoires in COVID-19. About the research overall: Acute and convalescent COVID-19 specimens originated in the United States, Italy and Spain. Sources were T cells, B-cell-depleted T cells, or PBMCs; the material itself was cDNA or gDNA.

How the authors handled the data: Amplification of reference gene primers provided the estimated nucleated cell counts. Libraries were prepared by immunoSEQ multiplex PCR; TCRdb keeps only in-frame clonotypes and omits some of them. Clone size and V and J calls were adopted from that table, with D and trimming inferred from the DNA. Among some 140,000 clones listed, just over 75% were seen once. The CDR3 length is 15 residues. CDR1 and CDR2 from the germline V gene are MDHEN and SYDVKM. The V gene end was trimmed by 5 bases and the J gene end by 4 bases; junction bases not matched to a gene: 9. This receptor was identified in a human donor in a cohort sampled during active COVID-19. The specimen was peripheral blood. The chain combines TRBV28 with TRBJ2-5; 8 nucleotides agree with TRBD2. The DNA of the CDR3 is TGTGCCAGCAGTAAGCGGGGGTCGTTCGGAGAGACCCAGTACTTC. Encoded protein: CASSKRGSFGETQYF.